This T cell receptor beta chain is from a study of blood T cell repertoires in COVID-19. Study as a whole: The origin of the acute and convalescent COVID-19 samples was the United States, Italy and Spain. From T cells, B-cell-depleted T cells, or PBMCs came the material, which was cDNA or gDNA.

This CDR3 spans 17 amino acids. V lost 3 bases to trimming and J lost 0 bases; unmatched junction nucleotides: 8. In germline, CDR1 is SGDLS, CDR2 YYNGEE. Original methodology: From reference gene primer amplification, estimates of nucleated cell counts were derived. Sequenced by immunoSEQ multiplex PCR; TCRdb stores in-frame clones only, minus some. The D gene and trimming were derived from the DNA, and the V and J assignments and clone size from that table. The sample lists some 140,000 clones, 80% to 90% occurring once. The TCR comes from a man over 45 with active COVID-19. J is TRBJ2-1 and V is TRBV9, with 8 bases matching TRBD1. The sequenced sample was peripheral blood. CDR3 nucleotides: TGTGCCAGCAGCGACCGAACCGACAGGGGCTCCTACAATGAGCAGTTCTTC. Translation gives CASSDRTDRGSYNEQFF.